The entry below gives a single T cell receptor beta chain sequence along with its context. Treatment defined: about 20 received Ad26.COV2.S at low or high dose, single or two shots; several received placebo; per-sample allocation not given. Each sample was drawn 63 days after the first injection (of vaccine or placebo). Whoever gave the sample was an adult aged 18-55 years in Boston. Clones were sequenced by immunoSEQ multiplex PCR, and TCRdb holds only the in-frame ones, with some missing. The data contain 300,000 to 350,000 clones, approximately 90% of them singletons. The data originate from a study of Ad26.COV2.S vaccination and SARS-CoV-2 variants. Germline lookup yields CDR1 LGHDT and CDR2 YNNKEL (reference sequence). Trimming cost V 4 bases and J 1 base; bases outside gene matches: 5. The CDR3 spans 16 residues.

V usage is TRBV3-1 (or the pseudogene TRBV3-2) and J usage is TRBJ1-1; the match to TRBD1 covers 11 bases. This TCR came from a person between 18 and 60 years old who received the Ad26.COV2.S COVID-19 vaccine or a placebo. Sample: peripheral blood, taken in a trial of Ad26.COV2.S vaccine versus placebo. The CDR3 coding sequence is TGTGCCAGCAGCCGCCGGGACAGGGGGGCGAACACTGAAGCTTTCTTT. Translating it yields CASSRRDRGANTEAFF.